What follows are 20 T cell receptor beta chains derived from one specimen sequenced in a study of monozygotic twins with inflammatory bowel disease. Using the 5' RACE reads, TCRdb records one entry per CDR3 protein without DNA. The sample's table shows a few hundred thousand distinct CDR3 sequences. Sequencing was performed on blood. The receptors were sampled from a human donor with ulcerative colitis or Crohn's disease, or a healthy co-twin of an affected twin (not recorded which).

V and J are TRBV11-2 and TRBJ2-7; there is no DNA to check the TCRdb D call of TRBD2. The germline V gene encodes CDR1 SGHAT and CDR2 FQNNGV. The CDR3 runs 20 residues. The CDR3 sequence is CASSLQIPRLAGVGLYEQYF. Supplemented by reference TRBV11-2 and TRBJ2-7, the full variable domain reads EAGVAQSPRYKIIEKRQSVAFWCNPISGHATLYWYQQILGQGPKLLIQFQNNGVVDDSQLPKDRFSAERLKGVDSTLKIQPAKLEDSAVYLCASSLQIPRLAGVGLYEQYFGPGTRLTVT.

The chain carries TRBV7-9 and TRBJ1-1; TCRdb returns TRBD1, unconfirmable since there is no DNA. CDR3 length equals 16 residues. Germline V gene lookup returns CDR1 SEHNR and CDR2 FQNEAQ (reference sequence). CDR3 loop: CASINLEGGANTEAFF.

This chain links TRBV15 with TRBJ1-2. The CDR3 length is 15 residues. From germline, CDR1 is LNHNV and CDR2 YYDKDF (reference sequence). CDR3 region: CATSRDFTEDYGYTF.

This rearrangement joins TRBV30 to TRBJ2-2; TCRdb's D gene call, TRBD1, goes unchecked for lack of DNA. The germline gives CDR1 GTSNPN, CDR2 SVGIG (reference sequence). The CDR3 consists of 14 residues. The CDR3 here is CAWSVLRGIGELFF.

CDR3 region: CATSDFGLKQFF. The chain links TRBV24-1 to TRBJ2-1. Germline lookup yields CDR1 KGHDR and CDR2 SFDVKD. This CDR3 comprises 12 residues.

V is TRBV7-3 and J is TRBJ1-2. The germline V gene has CDR1 SGHTA and CDR2 FQGTGA. The CDR3 loop spans 13 amino acids. This CDR3 reads CASSFSSGYGYTF. Using reference TRBV7-3 and TRBJ1-2 for the parts outside the CDR3, the full variable domain is GAGVSQTPSNKVTEKGKYVELRCDPISGHTALYWYRQSLGQGPEFLIYFQGTGAADDSGLPNDRFFAVRPEGSVSTLKIQRTERGDSAVYLCASSFSSGYGYTFGSGTRLTVV.

The chain is built from TRBV27 and TRBJ2-7. The CDR3 spans 11 residues. In germline, CDR1 is MNHEY, CDR2 SMNVEV (reference sequence). CDR3 residues: CASSLRDEQYF.

The V gene is TRBV20-1, the J gene TRBJ1-4. CDR3 length: 14 residues. CDR1 is DFQATT, CDR2 SNEGSKA, per germline (reference sequence). This CDR3 reads CSARLSWVGEKLFF.

The chain recombines TRBV7-9 with TRBJ1-5. The germline V gene has CDR1 SEHNR and CDR2 FQNEAQ (reference sequence). This CDR3 is built from 16 residues. CDR3 in amino acids: CASSLGAAESNQPQHF.

The J gene is TRBJ2-6, the V gene TRBV5-1. This CDR3 region has 17 residues. In germline, CDR1 is SGHRS, CDR2 YFSETQ. This chain's CDR3 is CASSLGTADSGANVLTF.

The chain is built from TRBV20-1 and TRBJ2-3. CDR1 is DFQATT and CDR2 is SNEGSKA in the germline V gene (reference sequence). The CDR3 is 16 residues long. The CDR3 loop is CSTSLGRSRSTDTQYF.

The chain is built from TRBV19 and TRBJ2-2; TCRdb gives TRBD1 as the D gene, but with no DNA this cannot be confirmed. The CDR3 has 16 amino acids. Germline values: CDR1 LNHDA, CDR2 SQIVND (reference sequence). This CDR3 reads CASSIPPGSGTGELFF.

The chain is built from TRBV5-1 and TRBJ2-3; TCRdb designates TRBD1, a call that cannot be tested without DNA. CDR1 is SGHRS and CDR2 is YFSETQ in the germline V gene. CDR3 size: 16 residues. The CDR3: CASSGGQGVVVDTQYF.

This chain uses TRBV6-5 with TRBJ2-2. This CDR3 region has 15 residues. Germline CDR1 reads MNHEY; CDR2 reads SVGAGI. The CDR3: CASSYSAESAGELFF.

The V and J genes are TRBV6-1 and TRBJ1-3; TCRdb lists TRBD1, though no DNA is available to test this call. There are 16 residues in the CDR3. Germline values: CDR1 MNHNS, CDR2 SASEGT. The CDR3 here is CASSLYEGAAGNTIYF.

The V and J genes are TRBV7-3 and TRBJ2-1. The CDR3 totals 15 residues. Germline CDR1 SGHTA, CDR2 FQGTGA. The CDR3 is CASSLRDAGRNEQFF.

The genes are TRBV4-1 and TRBJ2-1; TCRdb's D gene call, TRBD1, goes unchecked for lack of DNA. CDR3 length: 18 residues. Germline CDR1 reads MGHRA; CDR2 reads YSYEKL. The CDR3 reads CASSRLPTQGKGYNEQFF.

The chain combines TRBV28 with TRBJ2-1; there is no DNA to check the TCRdb D call of TRBD1. The germline CDR1 and CDR2 sequences are MDHEN and SYDVKM. The CDR3 loop spans 12 amino acids. The CDR3 protein is CAGGGLYNEQFF.

The chain links TRBV11-2 to TRBJ2-1; the TCRdb call, TRBD2, lacks DNA for checking. CDR1 and CDR2 from the germline V gene are SGHAT and FQNNGV. This CDR3 region has 14 residues. Here the CDR3 reads CASGGTSGGSTQFF. The variable domain in full, completed from reference TRBV11-2 and TRBJ2-1, reads EAGVAQSPRYKIIEKRQSVAFWCNPISGHATLYWYQQILGQGPKLLIQFQNNGVVDDSQLPKDRFSAERLKGVDSTLKIQPAKLEDSAVYLCASGGTSGGSTQFFGPGTRLTVL.

V gene TRBV12-3 or TRBV12-4 combines with J gene TRBJ2-7; TCRdb's D gene call, TRBD1, goes unchecked for lack of DNA. The CDR3 sequence is 12 residues long. The CDR3 region is CASTDLGDRQYF.